This T cell receptor (beta chain) was retrieved from a study of cytomegalovirus exposure and HLA in healthy donors (dated by TCRdb to between 2016 and 2019). As for the study more broadly: An earlier analysis of some 620 of the donors reported 276 Gb of sequence data and around 120 million unique TCR beta sequences obtained from around 170 million T cells. An early release covering around 630 HLA-typed donors comprised around 300 gigabases of sequencing data and tens of millions of unique TCR sequences. Of the 300 to 450 genotyped donors, 65% to 90% were placed in the genetic ancestry cluster associated with self-reported Caucasian donors. The study aimed to test whether cataloging public T cell receptors could reveal signatures of past pathogen exposure. Using immunosequencing, the study profiled T cell repertoires from 640 or so subjects and related those repertoires to cytomegalovirus serostatus. In addition to the first cohort of several hundred subjects, a separate validation cohort of approximately 110 different subjects was used. To predict cytomegalovirus infection status, the study combined high-throughput TCR immunosequencing, statistical association of individual TCRs with disease status, and machine learning. In a later analysis, previously published TCR beta repertoires from hundreds of donors were re-analyzed and high-resolution HLA genotyping was added so that TCR occurrence patterns could be studied. Rather than drawing on any new phenotypic data, the later analysis identified candidate immune exposures from TCR beta sequences and the way those sequences occurred across donors. An earlier analysis of several hundred of the donors applied high-throughput TCR beta sequencing to assess whether each TCR beta V gene segment acted as functional or pseudogenic. Donor age, sex, ethnicity and CMV serostatus were compiled alongside the repertoire data. In a later genetic analysis, genome-wide SNP genotypes for about three fifths of the roughly 670 donors were used, and that subset was treated as a discovery cohort. All discovery cohort repertoires had been generated on a single sequencing platform. HLA typing included class I and class II loci at four-digit resolution. Typing coverage varied by locus: roughly 629-630 donors for A, B, C, DRB1 and DQB1; approximately 520 for DQA1; over 600 for DPA1; approximately 470 for DPB1. A handful of DR-DQ haplotypes were handled as single units for association and clustering because linkage in the cohort was strong. On average, around 240,000 unique TCR beta nucleotide sequences were sequenced per donor among about 400 genotyped donors of the cohort, with around 19% of those sequences being non-productive. Overall study results and their limits: Because the 87-base-pair reads could not distinguish some IMGT-functional V segments, including TRBV6-2 and TRBV6-3, those segments were excluded. In an earlier analysis of 500 to 650 of the donors, most TCR beta V segments appeared in productive rearrangements about 87% or about 30% of the time, broadly matching IMGT annotations. A few of the identified cytomegalovirus-associated TCR beta chains were confirmed in vitro to be specific for cytomegalovirus antigens. The only immune exposure information available for the cohort was CMV serostatus. A cluster of highly shared sequence variants was judged likely to represent a technical artifact of the sequencing pipeline. According to a later analysis, most CMV-associated TCR beta chains appeared to be HLA-restricted, and the HLA associations seemed to be driven largely by CMV exposure. Only TCR beta chains were sequenced in this cohort, and the absence of alpha or paired-chain data limited detectable features. The earlier analysis of approximately 560 of the donors excluded 15 to 20 rarely observed V segments, including chromosome 9 orphons, because counts were too low. Correlated functional status among segregating V segments might reflect linkage disequilibrium, but an unknown experimental factor could not be ruled out. Several of the top co-occurrence clusters appeared to be linked to parvovirus B19, influenza, CMV and Epstein-Barr virus, according to a later analysis. In a later analysis, HLA-associated TCR beta chains were found to be more clonally expanded and to have lower generation probabilities than equally common non-associated chains. The study listed 150 to 200 TCR beta chains as associated with cytomegalovirus. A further reported finding was that TCR beta sequences accurately predicted the HLA-A and HLA-B alleles for most subjects in the first cohort. Across donors, most TCR sequences were observed very rarely, whereas some public TCRs were present in many individuals. An association between a missense DCLRE1C variant and V-gene and J-gene trimming of TCR beta chains was found in a later genetic analysis and replicated in an independent cohort. The authors suggested that the approach could potentially be generalized to other disease states and immunological phenotypes. A later analysis associated 16,951 TCR beta sequences with specific HLA alleles at a false discovery rate of 0.05. In a later genetic analysis, fewer N-insertions in productive TCRs were reported among donors in an Asian-associated ancestry cluster than the roughly 710-donor mean. A later analysis found that TCR association rates varied across HLA loci, with DRB1 alleles showing the most associated TCRs and HLA-C alleles the fewest. When HLA alleles, especially DR and DQ, strongly co-occurred, attributing TCR associations to individual alleles was difficult. Sequencing depth was assumed to be roughly uniform across donors in the presence/absence analyses, though that assumption may not hold. In both the original and validation cohorts, the classifier was reported to diagnose cytomegalovirus status with high specificity and sensitivity. Because HLA typing was unavailable for some donors at each locus, only the typed subset was used in association tests.

CDR1 is given as MNHEY and CDR2 as SMNVEV, both from the germline V gene (reference sequence). Including cysteine and phenylalanine, the CDR3 has 14 amino acids. The read is trimmed to its CDR3 DNA, 42 bases read in frame from base 1. On this clone: Its recognized antigen is unknown. At one boundary the junction diverges from the germline segment, which might be a read error.

Library prep was done by the immunoSEQ multiplex PCR assay. The multiplex PCR relied on a mix of 60 forward primers for TCR Vbeta segments and 13 reverse primers for TCR Jbeta segments. Amplification of the CDR3 region of rearranged TCR beta genes was performed with a multiplex PCR assay on genomic DNA. The amplified TCR beta libraries were sequenced on the Illumina HiSeq System as 87-base-pair reads. Processing in the source paper ran as follows. A later analysis tallied around 82 million unique TCR beta chains across the 650 to 750 repertoires, and about 12 million of those chains were shared by two or more donors. Raw reads were error-corrected and collapsed into unique sequences with a nearest-neighbor algorithm that merged closely related sequences to remove PCR and sequencing errors. CDR3 sequences were aligned to IMGT reference sequences to assign V, D and J gene segments. Each retained sequence needed at least a six-nucleotide match to both a V gene segment and a J gene segment. A rearrangement counted as productive if the CDR3 had no stop codons and remained in frame with V and J, and every other rearrangement counted as non-productive. CDR3 was defined according to IMGT convention as the region running from the second conserved V-encoded cysteine to the conserved J-encoded phenylalanine. The earlier analysis of more than 450 of the donors excluded sequences that lacked an unambiguous match to a single V gene segment. An earlier analysis of almost 600 of the donors classified V segments as functional when productive rearrangements were above 56.7% and as segregating when the standard deviation between donors was above 5%. A statistical classification framework was built for diagnosing cytomegalovirus status from the catalog of TCR beta chain sequences. V and J gene assignment, in a later analysis, came from comparing TCR nucleotide sequences with IMGT/GENE-DB human TR gene sequences. The TCRdist pipeline was used in a later analysis to assign CDR3 sequences and most-parsimonious VDJ recombination scenarios. A later analysis defined each TCR beta chain by its CDR3 amino acid sequence plus V-gene family, and excluded reads lacking a unique V-gene family. As a way to deal with suspected cross-contamination and a sequencing artifact, a later analysis dropped hundreds of nucleotide sequences that were highly shared and had low generation probability. In a later analysis, a clonal expansion index was calculated for each public chain from normalized within-repertoire ranks of inferred template counts. In a later analysis, generation probabilities were computed with a VDJ recombination model fitted to out-of-frame rearrangements, and the resulting probabilities were checked against IGoR. In a later analysis, TCR-TCR, TCR-HLA and TCR-CMV co-occurrence was scored with hypergeometric tests, and a repertoire-size bias correction was applied to TCR pairs. To estimate false discovery rates, a later analysis permuted the HLA or CMV assignments 20 times. In a later analysis, co-occurring TCRs were grouped using DBSCAN, with TCRdist sequence similarity added in when clustering inside HLA-allele-positive subsets. For co-occurrence clustering, repertoires with fewer than 30,000 or more than 120,000 public chains were excluded, along with four or five repertoires with anomalous nucleotide sharing. The table was pulled from immuneACCESS by TCRdb, which kept in-frame rearrangements only. Such tables lose some clones; where checked, under half of the loss comes from unresolved V genes, and the rest has no known cause. Clonal size and the V and J genes are those of that table, whereas D and trimming came from the DNA. The sample includes roughly 190,000 clones, with about four fifths observed a single time. The top ten clones comprise roughly 3.1% of the sample.

The cohort consisted of more than 650 healthy bone marrow donors. All cohort members were sampled while nominally healthy, although unrecorded immune exposures were likely present. The donor was CMV seropositive and was included in the group of some 290 seropositive cohort members. Each donor provided a peripheral blood sample, and peripheral blood mononuclear cells were used for TCR beta sequencing. The Qiagen DNeasy Blood Extraction Kit was used to extract genomic DNA from the blood cell samples. The sequencing input was PBMCs. The receptor's source is a man between 35 and 55 years old in good health and CMV-seropositive. This chain joins TRBV27 to TRBJ1-2; TRBD1 aligns with 8 central bases. The CDR3 loop reads CANSLRTGSGGYTF. The nucleotides read TGTGCCAACAGTTTGAGGACAGGGTCGGGTGGCTACACCTTC.